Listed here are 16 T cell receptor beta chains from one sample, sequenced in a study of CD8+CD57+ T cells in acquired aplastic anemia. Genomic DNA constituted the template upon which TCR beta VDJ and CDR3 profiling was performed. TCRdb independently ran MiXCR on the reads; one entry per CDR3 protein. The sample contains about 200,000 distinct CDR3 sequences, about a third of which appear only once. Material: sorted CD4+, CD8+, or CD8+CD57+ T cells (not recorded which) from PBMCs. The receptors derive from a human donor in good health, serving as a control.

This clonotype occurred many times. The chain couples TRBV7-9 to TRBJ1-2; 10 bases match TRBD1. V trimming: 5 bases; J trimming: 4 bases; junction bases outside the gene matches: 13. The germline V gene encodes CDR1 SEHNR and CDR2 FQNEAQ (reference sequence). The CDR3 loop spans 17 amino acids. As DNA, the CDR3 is TGTGCCAGCAGCCCCGTGGGGGACAGGGGAATTGGCTATGGCTACACCTTC. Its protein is CASSPVGDRGIGYGYTF.

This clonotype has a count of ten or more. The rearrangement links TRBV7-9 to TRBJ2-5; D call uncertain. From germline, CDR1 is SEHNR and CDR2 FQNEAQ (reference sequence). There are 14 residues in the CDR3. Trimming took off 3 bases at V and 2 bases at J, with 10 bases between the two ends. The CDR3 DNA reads TGTGCCAGCAGCTTTGGCACGGAACAAGAGACCCAGTACTTC. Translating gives CASSFGTEQETQYF.

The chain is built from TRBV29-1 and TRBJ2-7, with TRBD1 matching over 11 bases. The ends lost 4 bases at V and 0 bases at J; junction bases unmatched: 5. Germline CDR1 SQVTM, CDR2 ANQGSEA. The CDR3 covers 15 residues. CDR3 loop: CSVAGQGANSYEQYF. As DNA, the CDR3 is TGCAGCGTTGCCGGACAGGGGGCAAACTCCTACGAGCAGTACTTC.

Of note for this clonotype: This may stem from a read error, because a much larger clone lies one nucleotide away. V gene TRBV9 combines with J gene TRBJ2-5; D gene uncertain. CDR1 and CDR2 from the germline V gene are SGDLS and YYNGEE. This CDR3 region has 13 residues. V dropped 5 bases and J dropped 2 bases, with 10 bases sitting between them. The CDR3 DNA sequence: TGTGCCAGCAGTGAGGCGGAGCAAGAGACCCAGTACTTC. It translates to CASSEAEQETQYF.

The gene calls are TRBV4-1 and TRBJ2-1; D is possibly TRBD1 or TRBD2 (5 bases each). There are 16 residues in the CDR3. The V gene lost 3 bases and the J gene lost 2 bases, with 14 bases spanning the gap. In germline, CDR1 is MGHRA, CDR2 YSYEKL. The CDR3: CASSQPGPATYNEQFF. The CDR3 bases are TGCGCCAGCAGCCAGCCGGGACCAGCGACCTACAATGAGCAGTTCTTC.

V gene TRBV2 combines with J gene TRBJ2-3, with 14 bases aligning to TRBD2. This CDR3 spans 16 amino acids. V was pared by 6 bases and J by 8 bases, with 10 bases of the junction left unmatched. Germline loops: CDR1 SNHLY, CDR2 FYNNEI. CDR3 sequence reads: CASRAKTSGGGGTQYF. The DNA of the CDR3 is TGTGCCAGCAGAGCAAAGACTAGCGGGGGGGGTGGTACGCAGTATTTT.

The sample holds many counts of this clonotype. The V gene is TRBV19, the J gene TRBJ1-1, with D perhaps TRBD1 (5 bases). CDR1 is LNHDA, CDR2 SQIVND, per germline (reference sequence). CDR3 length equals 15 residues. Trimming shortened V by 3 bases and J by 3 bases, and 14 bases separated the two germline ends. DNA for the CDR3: TGTGCCAGTAGTATTATTGACAGAAAAGACACTGAAGCTTTCTTT. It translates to CASSIIDRKDTEAFF.

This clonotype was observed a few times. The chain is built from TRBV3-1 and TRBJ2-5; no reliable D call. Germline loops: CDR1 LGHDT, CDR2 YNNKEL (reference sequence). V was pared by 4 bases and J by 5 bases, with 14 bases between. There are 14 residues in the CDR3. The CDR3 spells CASSPGQMGETQYF. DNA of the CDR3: TGTGCCAGCAGCCCGGGCCAAATGGGGGAGACCCAGTACTTC.

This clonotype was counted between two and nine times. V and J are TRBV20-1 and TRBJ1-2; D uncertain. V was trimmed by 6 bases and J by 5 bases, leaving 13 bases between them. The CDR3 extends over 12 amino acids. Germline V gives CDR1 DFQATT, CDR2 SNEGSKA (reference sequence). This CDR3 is CSASGLLYGYTF. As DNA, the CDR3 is TGCAGTGCCTCAGGACTTCTATATGGCTACACCTTC.

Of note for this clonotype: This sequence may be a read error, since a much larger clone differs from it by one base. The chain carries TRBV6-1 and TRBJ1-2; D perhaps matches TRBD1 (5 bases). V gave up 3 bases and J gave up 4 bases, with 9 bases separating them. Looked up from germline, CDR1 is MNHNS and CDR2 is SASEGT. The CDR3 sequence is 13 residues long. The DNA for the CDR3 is TGTGCCAGCAGTGACAGGGATGGCTATGGCTACACCTTC. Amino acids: CASSDRDGYGYTF.

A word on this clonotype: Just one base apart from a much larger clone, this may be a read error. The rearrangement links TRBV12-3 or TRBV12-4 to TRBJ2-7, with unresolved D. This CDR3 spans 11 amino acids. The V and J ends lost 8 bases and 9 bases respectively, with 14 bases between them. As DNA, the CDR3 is TGTGCCAGCGGTACTGGTTTCGGGCAGTACTTC. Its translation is CASGTGFGQYF.

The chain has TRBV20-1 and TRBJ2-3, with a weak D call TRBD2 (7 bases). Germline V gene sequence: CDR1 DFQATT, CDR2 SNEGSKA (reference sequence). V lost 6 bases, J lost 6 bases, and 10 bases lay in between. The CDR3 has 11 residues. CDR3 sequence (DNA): TGCAGTGCGGGGGGGCCGGATACGCAGTATTTT. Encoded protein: CSAGGPDTQYF.

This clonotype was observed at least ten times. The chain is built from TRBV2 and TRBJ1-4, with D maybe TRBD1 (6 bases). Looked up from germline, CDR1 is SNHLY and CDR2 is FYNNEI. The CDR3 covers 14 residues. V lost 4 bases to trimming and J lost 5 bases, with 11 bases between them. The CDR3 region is CASSADRQNEKLFF. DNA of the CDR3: TGTGCCAGCAGTGCCGACAGGCAGAATGAAAAACTGTTTTTT.

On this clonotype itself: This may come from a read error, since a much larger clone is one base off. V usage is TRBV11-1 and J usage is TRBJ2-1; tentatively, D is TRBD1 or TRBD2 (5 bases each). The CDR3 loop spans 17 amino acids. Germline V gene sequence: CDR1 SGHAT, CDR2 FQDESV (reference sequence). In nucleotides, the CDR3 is TGTGCCAGCAGCTTAGGGCAGGGACCTCGCTCCTACAATGAGCGGTTCTTC. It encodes CASSLGQGPRSYNERFF.

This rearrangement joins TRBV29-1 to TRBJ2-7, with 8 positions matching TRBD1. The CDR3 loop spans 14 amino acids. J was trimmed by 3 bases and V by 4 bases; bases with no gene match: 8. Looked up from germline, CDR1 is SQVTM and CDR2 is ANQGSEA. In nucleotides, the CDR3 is TGCAGCGTTGCTGGGACAGGAGAGCTCTACGAGCAGTACTTC. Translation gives CSVAGTGELYEQYF.

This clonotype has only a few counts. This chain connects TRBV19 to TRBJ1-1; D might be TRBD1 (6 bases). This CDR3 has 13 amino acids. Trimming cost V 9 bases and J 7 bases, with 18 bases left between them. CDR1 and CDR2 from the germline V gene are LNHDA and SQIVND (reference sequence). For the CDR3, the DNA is TGTGCCAGCCAAAGGGCAGGGGTAGTTGAAGCTTTCTTT. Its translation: CASQRAGVVEAFF.